Listed here is a single TCR beta chain. No antigen is known for it. These data originate in a study of cytomegalovirus exposure and HLA in healthy donors. Study-level points and caveats: Later on, a genetic analysis was performed. It linked a missense variant in DCLRE1C with V- and J-gene trimming of TCR beta. Association with HLA alleles at 0.05 false discovery rate was found for 16,951 TCR beta sequences in a later analysis. Follow-up analysis seemed to connect common viral pathogens with several of the most significant clusters identified. The study reported that TCR beta sequences accurately predicted HLA-A and HLA-B alleles in most subjects.

Germline assignment: CDR1 SGHNT and CDR2 YYREEE (reference sequence). V was pared by 4 bases and J by 3 bases, with 6 bases of the junction left unmatched. The CDR3 length is 15 residues. The PCR had 60 Vbeta and 13 Jbeta primers. Measured with immunoSEQ multiplex PCR; TCRdb has only the in-frame clones, and not every one. The sample holds 170,000 or so clones, roughly 80% seen once. The chain couples TRBV5-4 to TRBJ1-4, with TRBD1 matching over 7 bases. The specimen was PBMCs. The sequence derives from a man between 25 and 39 years old in good health and CMV-seropositive. The CDR3 loop reads CASSPRDRPNEKLFF. CDR3 DNA sequence: TGTGCCAGCAGCCCACGGGACAGACCTAATGAAAAACTGTTTTTT. Together with reference TRBV5-4 and TRBJ1-4, the CDR3 gives the full variable domain: ETGVTQSPTHLIKTRGQQVTLRCSSQSGHNTVSWYQQALGQGPQFIFQYYREEENGRGNFPPRFSGLQFPNYSSELNVNALELDDSALYLCASSPRDRPNEKLFFGSGTQLSVL.